These T cell receptor beta chains were read from a single sample in a study of a mutant IDH1 vaccine in newly diagnosed glioma. The method was immunoSEQ multiplex PCR; TCRdb's version includes in-frame clones alone and lacks a portion of them. Counted here are about 92,000 clones, around 80% occurring once; the ten biggest clones make up 7.5%. The material was PBMCs, obtained from a glioma patient treated with radiotherapy, temozolomide or both. All receptors come from a man between 35 and 55 years old with glioma. CDR3s include the opening cysteine and the closing phenylalanine or tryptophan. A D gene is named only where the DNA matches it firmly. Not all rows give a size; the values are once, few, many and, for expanded clones, a class.

TRBJ2-7 | - | TRBV30 | - | CAWSDRPGSSAGYEQYF | TGTGCCTGGAGTGACCGCCCCGGGAGTTCGGCTGGCTACGAGCAGTACTTC
TRBJ2-3 | - | TRBV9 | - | CASSVGHILSPAATDTQYF | TGTGCCAGCAGCGTAGGCCATATATTAAGCCCAGCCGCCACAGATACGCAGTATTTT
TRBJ2-3 | TRBD1 | TRBV27 | - | CASSSGQGADTQYF | TGTGCCAGCAGTTCGGGACAGGGGGCAGATACGCAGTATTTT
TRBJ2-1 | - | TRBV4-1 | - | CASSQGRAGNEQFF | TGCGCCAGCAGCCAAGGTAGGGCGGGCAATGAGCAGTTCTTC
TRBJ2-2 | - | TRBV7-3 | - | CASSSTSGRTGELFF | TGTGCCAGCAGCTCCACATCGGGACGGACCGGGGAGCTGTTTTTT
TRBJ2-6 | TRBD2 | TRBV4-2 | - | CASSRRLAGGSGANVLTF | TGTGCCAGCAGCCGTCGACTAGCGGGGGGGTCTGGGGCCAACGTCCTGACTTTC
TRBJ2-6 | - | TRBV9 | - | CASSVASWLGANVLTF | TGTGCCAGCAGCGTAGCTTCGTGGCTGGGGGCCAACGTCCTGACTTTC
TRBJ2-2 | - | TRBV7-8 | - | CASSLGSPLPGELFF | TGTGCCAGCAGCTTAGGATCCCCCCTCCCCGGGGAGCTGTTTTTT
TRBJ1-2 | - | TRBV21-1 | few | CASGEQGNNYGYTF | TGTGCCAGCGGAGAACAGGGCAATAACTATGGCTACACCTTC
TRBJ2-1 | TRBD2 | TRBV29-1 | - | CSVAGAHNEQFF | TGCAGCGTAGCGGGAGCTCACAATGAGCAGTTCTTC
TRBJ1-5 | - | TRBV7-9 | - | CASSLGRDGPNQPQHF | TGTGCCAGCAGCTTGGGTCGGGACGGTCCAAATCAGCCCCAGCATTTT
TRBJ2-7 | - | TRBV15 | - | CATSREVGWGKYF | TGTGCCACCAGCAGAGAGGTCGGATGGGGGAAGTACTTC
TRBJ1-2 | - | TRBV4-3 | - | CASSRTPRTANYGYTF | TGCGCCAGCAGCCGAACCCCAAGGACAGCTAACTATGGCTACACCTTC
TRBJ1-1 | - | TRBV19 | many | CASSIDQRGPEAFF | TGTGCCAGTAGTATAGATCAGCGGGGGCCTGAAGCTTTCTTT
TRBJ2-3 | TRBD2 | TRBV11-2 | - | CASSLAGGSTDTQYF | TGTGCCAGCAGCTTAGCGGGGGGGAGCACAGATACGCAGTATTTT
TRBJ1-5 | TRBD1 | TRBV5-1 | - | CASSPTTGGAQPQHF | TGCGCCAGCAGCCCTACTACAGGGGGGGCTCAGCCCCAGCATTTT
TRBJ2-7 | - | TRBV5-5 | - | CASSLLAASYEQYF | TGTGCCAGCAGCTTACTAGCAGCCAGCTACGAGCAGTACTTC
TRBJ2-5 | TRBD1 | TRBV7-2 | - | CASNPGQGASETQYF | TGTGCCAGCAACCCGGGACAGGGGGCTTCGGAGACCCAGTACTTC
TRBJ1-5 | - | TRBV7-8 | - | CASSTGLESQHF | TGTGCCAGCAGCACCGGACTCGAGTCCCAGCATTTT
TRBJ2-3 | - | TRBV11-2 | once | CASSSYIDTQYF | TGTGCCAGCAGCTCTTACATAGATACGCAGTATTTT
TRBJ1-3 | - | TRBV9 | - | CASSSALGKSGNTIYF | TGTGCCAGCAGCTCCGCCCTCGGGAAGTCTGGAAACACCATATATTTT
TRBJ2-7 | - | TRBV7-2 | - | CASSWEQSYEQYF | TGTGCCAGCAGCTGGGAGCAGAGTTACGAGCAGTACTTC
TRBJ1-5 | - | TRBV15 | - | CATSREEGPHQPQHF | TGTGCCACCAGCAGAGAAGAGGGTCCCCATCAGCCCCAGCATTTT
TRBJ2-1 | TRBD2 | TRBV5-1 | - | CASSFGLAGGINEQFF | TGCGCCAGCAGCTTCGGACTAGCGGGAGGGATCAATGAGCAGTTCTTC
TRBJ2-7 | - | TRBV6-5 | - | CASSYSNYEQYF | TGTGCCAGCAGTTACTCCAACTACGAGCAGTACTTC
TRBJ1-3 | - | TRBV28 | many | CASRDRLGNTIYF | TGTGCCAGCAGAGATAGGCTCGGAAACACCATATATTTT
TRBJ2-7 | TRBD2 | TRBV4-2 | - | CASSRLAGGYEQYF | TGTGCCAGCAGCCGACTAGCGGGTGGCTACGAGCAGTACTTC
TRBJ2-7 | - | TRBV25-1 | few | CASSAPAVRSVGYEQYF | TGTGCCAGCAGTGCCCCTGCGGTGCGGTCGGTTGGCTACGAGCAGTACTTC
TRBJ1-5 | - | TRBV2 | - | CASSVALGNNQPQHF | TGTGCCAGCAGCGTTGCCTTGGGTAACAATCAGCCCCAGCATTTT
TRBJ2-7 | TRBD2 | TRBV6-5 | - | CASSSGGGPYEQYF | TGTGCCAGCAGTAGCGGGGGGGGCCCCTACGAGCAGTACTTC
TRBJ1-2 | - | TRBV19 | - | CASSMGGAGTYGYTF | TGTGCCAGTAGTATGGGAGGGGCCGGGACCTATGGCTACACCTTC
TRBJ1-5 | - | TRBV6-6 | - | CASSYWGNSNQPQHF | TGTGCCAGCAGTTACTGGGGAAATAGCAATCAGCCCCAGCATTTT
TRBJ2-7 | TRBD1 | TRBV6-5 | - | CASRRTGTSYEQYF | TGTGCCAGCAGGAGGACAGGAACATCCTACGAGCAGTACTTC
TRBJ2-1 | - | TRBV5-6 | - | CASSLVVGISSYNEQFF | TGTGCCAGCAGCTTGGTTGTTGGTATCAGCTCCTACAATGAGCAGTTCTTC
TRBJ2-7 | TRBD2 | TRBV4-1 | - | CASTIPGGLAGGRYEQYF | TGCGCCAGCACGATCCCGGGGGGACTAGCGGGAGGCCGCTACGAGCAGTACTTC
TRBJ1-2 | TRBD1 | TRBV5-1 | once | CASRPLQGARGYTF | TGCGCCAGCAGGCCTCTACAGGGGGCGCGTGGTTACACCTTC
TRBJ1-3 | - | TRBV4-2 | - | CASSQEPGISNGNTIYF | TGTGCCAGCAGCCAAGAACCAGGGATCTCTAATGGAAACACCATATATTTT
TRBJ2-2 | - | TRBV7-7 | - | CASSLAPTGELFF | TGTGCTAGCAGCTTAGCGCCAACCGGGGAGCTGTTTTTT
TRBJ2-1 | - | TRBV6-5 | - | CASSYSRDPYNEQFF | TGTGCCAGCAGTTACTCGAGGGACCCTTACAATGAGCAGTTCTTC
TRBJ1-2 | - | TRBV6-1 | - | CASRVGTNYGYTF | TGTGCCAGCCGCGTCGGAACTAACTATGGCTACACCTTC
TRBJ2-7 | TRBD1 | TRBV6-5 | once | CASSYGDSPRGEQYF | TGTGCCAGCAGTTACGGGGACAGCCCTAGGGGCGAGCAGTACTTC
TRBJ1-1 | - | TRBV30 | - | CAWNKGSTEAFF | TGTGCCTGGAACAAGGGATCCACTGAAGCTTTCTTT
TRBJ1-5 | - | TRBV2 | - | CASSYDTFSNQPQHF | TGTGCCAGCAGTTATGACACGTTTAGCAATCAGCCCCAGCATTTT
TRBJ1-1 | TRBD1 | TRBV4-1 | - | CASSRRQGDLNTEAFF | TGCGCCAGCAGCCGTCGACAGGGGGATTTGAACACTGAAGCTTTCTTT
TRBJ1-3 | - | TRBV19 | - | CASSLDFSGNTIYF | TGTGCCAGTAGTCTGGATTTCTCTGGAAACACCATATATTTT
TRBJ2-5 | - | TRBV5-5 | - | CASSLRTGRGETQYF | TGTGCCAGCAGCTTACGGACAGGGAGGGGAGAGACCCAGTACTTC
TRBJ2-1 | - | TRBV7-2 | - | CASSLTPPRGVGNNEQFF | TGTGCCAGCAGCCTTACGCCCCCCAGGGGAGTCGGAAACAATGAGCAGTTCTTC
TRBJ2-3 | - | TRBV7-2 | once | CASRGGGQGADTQYF | TGTGCCAGCAGGGGGGGCGGTCAAGGGGCAGATACGCAGTATTTT
TRBJ1-5 | - | TRBV5-6 | - | CASSLFMAGSQPQHF | TGTGCCAGCAGCTTGTTTATGGCAGGGAGTCAGCCCCAGCATTTT
TRBJ2-7 | TRBD2 | TRBV27 | - | CASSSTRTSTHHEQYF | TGTGCCAGCAGTTCAACTCGGACTAGCACACACCACGAGCAGTACTTC
TRBJ1-2 | - | TRBV5-4 | - | CASSLGQAATWGYTF | TGTGCCAGCAGCTTAGGGCAGGCCGCGACGTGGGGCTACACCTTC
TRBJ2-1 | - | TRBV6-5 | - | CASSYSEVGSYNEQFF | TGTGCCAGCAGTTACTCGGAGGTAGGCTCCTACAATGAGCAGTTCTTC
TRBJ2-7 | - | TRBV30 | - | CAWSDGNYEQYF | TGTGCCTGGAGCGACGGTAACTACGAGCAGTACTTC
TRBJ2-2 | TRBD1 | TRBV18 | - | CASSRKPGGNGELFF | TGTGCCAGCTCCCGTAAGCCAGGGGGCAACGGGGAGCTGTTTTTT